Below, 32 T cell receptor beta chains from the same sample are listed, as sequenced in a study of T cells in Graves' hyperthyroidism and ophthalmopathy. What was amplified from RNA transcripts were TCR beta CDR3 regions. The study used the HTBI primer set for a first-round RT-PCR of the TCR CDR3. MiXCR was run by TCRdb on the multiplex PCR reads, yielding one entry per CDR3 protein. The sample yields about 610,000 distinct CDR3 sequences, roughly 16% seen once. The source material was blood. The receptors were gathered from a woman between 40 and 50 years old with Graves' ophthalmopathy.

At least ten counts were recorded for this clonotype. The chain employs TRBV20-1 and TRBJ2-3; D remains unclear. CDR3 size: 12 residues. Germline V CDR1 and CDR2: DFQATT, SNEGSKA (reference sequence). Trimming removed 4 bases from V and 0 bases from J, with 5 bases in between. The CDR3 region has the DNA TGCAGTGCTATGGACAGCACAGATACGCAGTATTTT. This codes for CSAMDSTDTQYF.

At least ten counts were recorded for this clonotype. In DNA form, the CDR3 reads TGTGCCAGCTCACCAGCTGAAAAACTGTTTTTT. Translated: CASSPAEKLFF. This chain connects TRBV18 to TRBJ1-4; D remains unclear. V lost 2 bases to trimming and J lost 7 bases, with 2 bases between them. Germline V CDR1 and CDR2: KGHSH, LQKENI. This CDR3 is built from 11 residues. Full variable domain (outside the CDR3, taken from reference TRBV18 and TRBJ1-4): NAGVMQNPRHLVRRRGQEARLRCSPMKGHSHVYWYRQLPEEGLKFMVYLQKENIIDESGMPKERFSAEFPKEGPSILRIQQVVRGDSAAYFCASSPAEKLFFGSGTQLSVL.

This clonotype was seen only a few times. The chain recombines TRBV30 with TRBJ1-2, with 11 nucleotides matching TRBD1. V shed 4 bases and J 6 bases; nucleotides not matched to a gene: 7. From germline, CDR1 is GTSNPN and CDR2 SVGIG (reference sequence). This CDR3 contains 14 residues. The CDR3 region has the DNA TGTGCCTGGATGTGGGACAGGGGGTTGGATGGCTACACCTTC. Amino acids: CAWMWDRGLDGYTF. Complete variable domain (other parts from reference TRBV30 and TRBJ1-2): SQTIHQWPATLVQPVGSPLSLECTVEGTSNPNLYWYRQAAGRGLQLLFYSVGIGQISSEVPQNLSASRPQDRQFILSSKKLLLSDSGFYLCAWMWDRGLDGYTFGSGTRLTVV.

This clonotype came up many times. The chain employs TRBV20-1 and TRBJ1-6, with D possibly being TRBD1 (6 bases). Germline CDR1 reads DFQATT; CDR2 reads SNEGSKA (reference sequence). The V end lost 5 bases, the J end lost 9 bases, and 20 bases lay between the germline ends. CDR3 length equals 15 residues. This chain's CDR3 is CSAPPRGRFGSPLHF. DNA for the CDR3: TGCAGTGCTCCCCCTCGGGGGCGCTTTGGTTCACCCCTCCACTTT.

This clonotype was counted ten times or more. CDR3 protein: CASSGPSSYNEQFF. For the CDR3, the DNA is TGTGCCAGCAGCGGACCGAGCTCCTACAATGAGCAGTTCTTC. The V call is TRBV2, the J call TRBJ2-1; D unresolved. Germline V CDR1 and CDR2: SNHLY, FYNNEI. The length of the CDR3 is 14 residues. V lost 6 bases and J 0 bases, leaving 9 bases between the germline ends.

This clonotype was observed many times. The chain combines TRBV2 with TRBJ1-1, with TRBD1 matching over 12 bases. There are 15 residues in the CDR3. The germline V gene encodes CDR1 SNHLY and CDR2 FYNNEI. V lost 8 bases and J lost 3; bases outside the gene matches: 7. In DNA, the CDR3 is TGTGCCAGCGAGGGGACAGGGGGCGCGGACACTGAAGCTTTCTTT. Its translation: CASEGTGGADTEAFF.

Ten or more counts support this clonotype. The rearrangement joins TRBV6-2 or TRBV6-3 to TRBJ2-1; 7 positions match TRBD2. The CDR3 runs to 13 residues. V shed 2 bases and J 6 bases; nucleotides not matched to a gene: 1. In germline, CDR1 is MNHEY, CDR2 SVGEGT. The CDR3 DNA follows: TGTGCCAGCAGTTACGCTAGCGGCAATGAGCAGTTCTTC. It is translated as CASSYASGNEQFF.

In this sample, this clonotype turned up many times. V usage is TRBV2 and J usage is TRBJ2-3; D is perhaps TRBD2 (6 bases). The CDR3 contains 14 residues. V lost 7 bases, J lost 2 bases, and 13 bases lay in between. The V gene's germline CDR1 is SNHLY and CDR2 FYNNEI. The CDR3 spells CASMMRGPTDTQYF. In DNA, the CDR3 is TGTGCCAGCATGATGCGGGGCCCCACAGATACGCAGTATTTT.

The J gene is TRBJ2-1, the V gene TRBV6-1; TRBD1 aligns across 10 bases. The germline V gene encodes CDR1 MNHNS and CDR2 SASEGT. V gave up 5 bases and J gave up 3 bases; unmatched junction bases: 7. The CDR3 is 16 residues long. The DNA for the CDR3 is TGTGCCAGCAGTATAAGGGACAGGGGAGGCTACAATGAGCAGTTCTTC. Its protein is CASSIRDRGGYNEQFF.

Ten or more counts support this clonotype. This chain links TRBV7-2 with TRBJ1-1; tentatively, D is TRBD1 (5 bases). CDR1 and CDR2 from the germline V gene are SGHTA and FQGNSA. The V end was cut by 1 base, the J end by 0 bases, with 15 bases between. The CDR3 has 17 amino acids. CDR3 protein: CASSLGVGRVMNTEAFF. The CDR3 DNA reads as TGTGCCAGCAGCTTAGGGGTGGGCAGGGTTATGAACACTGAAGCTTTCTTT.

This clonotype appeared many times. The chain links TRBV2 to TRBJ2-3; D could derive from TRBD1 or TRBD2 (5 bases each). Germline values: CDR1 SNHLY, CDR2 FYNNEI. Trimming removed 3 bases from V and 0 bases from J, with 13 bases in between. CDR3 length equals 16 residues. CDR3 nucleotide sequence: TGTGCCAGCAGTGACCGAGGGGAGCATAGCACAGATACGCAGTATTTT. This sequence encodes CASSDRGEHSTDTQYF.

This clonotype was detected a few times. This rearrangement joins TRBV27 to TRBJ1-1, with D perhaps matching TRBD1 (6 bases). V lost 6 bases, J lost 5 bases, and 13 bases lay in between. CDR3 length: 13 residues. The V gene's germline CDR1 is MNHEY and CDR2 SMNVEV (reference sequence). The CDR3 nucleotides read TGTGCCAGCAGGCGGGGGGCGTATACTGAAGCTTTCTTT. As protein: CASRRGAYTEAFF.

V and J are TRBV5-1 and TRBJ1-1; D might be TRBD1 (5 bases). Trimming took off 2 bases at V and 4 bases at J, with 18 bases between the two ends. Germline V gene lookup returns CDR1 SGHRS and CDR2 YFSETQ. The CDR3 has 16 amino acids. The CDR3 bases are TGCGCCAGCAGCTTTAAAGGTCCTGCCGGGGGCACTGAAGCTTTCTTT. This translates into CASSFKGPAGGTEAFF.

This clonotype was seen a handful of times. The junction departs from germline at one end; a sequencing error may be responsible. This sequence joins TRBV6-1 and TRBJ1-5; the D gene is possibly TRBD1 (6 bases). Germline CDR1 MNHNS, CDR2 SASEGT. The CDR3 extends over 14 amino acids. The CDR3 bases are TGTGCCAGCAGAGAAGGAGGGGGGTTGTTCGCCCAGCATTTT. Protein: CASREGGGLFAQHF.

As for this clonotype: This may stem from a read error, because a much larger clone lies one nucleotide away. The genes are TRBV11-2 and TRBJ2-3, with 9 bases identical to TRBD2. Germline CDR1 SGHAT, CDR2 FQNNGV. The V and J ends lost 0 bases and 2 bases, in that order; junction bases with no gene match: 12. This CDR3 contains 19 residues. The CDR3, as DNA: TGTGCCAGCAGCTTAGATGGGCAGCTGCAGCGGGGGGCCACAGATACGCAGTATTTT. Translated: CASSLDGQLQRGATDTQYF.

This chain uses TRBV5-1 with TRBJ2-1; 11 bases are a match to TRBD2. Losses at the gene ends were 0 bases for V and 5 bases for J; bases not matched to a gene: 4. Germline loops: CDR1 SGHRS, CDR2 YFSETQ. The CDR3 covers 16 residues. The CDR3 DNA reads as TGCGCCAGCAGCTTGGGAGGGACTAGCGGACACAATGAGCAGTTCTTC. Amino acids: CASSLGGTSGHNEQFF.

This chain links TRBV2 with TRBJ2-3; D remains ambiguous. Germline loops: CDR1 SNHLY, CDR2 FYNNEI. The CDR3 sequence is 14 residues long. Trimming stripped 6 bases from V and 2 bases from J, with 12 bases between. The CDR3 nucleotides read TGTGCCAGCAGACCGACGGGTTTCACAGATACGCAGTATTTT. It is translated as CASRPTGFTDTQYF. Filled out from reference TRBV2 and TRBJ2-3, the complete variable domain reads EPEVTQTPSHQVTQMGQEVILRCVPISNHLYFYWYRQILGQKVEFLVSFYNNEISEKSEIFDDQFSVERPDGSNFTLKIRSTKLEDSAMYFCASRPTGFTDTQYFGPGTRLTVL.

In this sample, this clonotype turned up many times. The V and J genes are TRBV6-1 and TRBJ2-5; D may be TRBD1 or TRBD2 (6 bases each). The CDR3 length is 17 residues. Trimming shortened V by 5 bases and J by 5 bases, and 24 bases separated the two germline ends. Germline values: CDR1 MNHNS, CDR2 SASEGT. The CDR3 loop reads CASSHPRGGPGAETQYF. The CDR3 bases are TGTGCCAGCAGTCACCCTCGTGGTGGTCCGGGGGCGGAGACCCAGTACTTC.

The chain carries TRBV6-1 and TRBJ2-7; 7 bases are a match to TRBD1. Losses at the gene ends were 5 bases for V and 5 bases for J; bases not matched to a gene: 12. CDR1 is MNHNS and CDR2 is SASEGT in the germline V gene. The CDR3 loop spans 15 amino acids. CDR3 in amino acids: CASSPRSTGKNEQYF. The DNA for the CDR3 is TGTGCCAGCAGTCCCCGATCGACAGGGAAGAACGAGCAGTACTTC.

This clonotype showed up many times. V is TRBV18 and J is TRBJ2-1, with 7 positions matching TRBD2. The CDR3 is made up of 16 amino acids. V shed 3 bases, J shed 4 bases, and the junction held 9 bases outside the gene matches. The germline V gene has CDR1 KGHSH and CDR2 LQKENI. Here the CDR3 DNA reads TGTGCCAGCTCACCCCAAGCGGGAAAGAGATACAATGAGCAGTTCTTC. Translation gives CASSPQAGKRYNEQFF.

This clonotype has at least ten counts. The chain joins TRBV7-2 to TRBJ1-5; D is unclear. Looked up from germline, CDR1 is SGHTA and CDR2 is FQGNSA. The CDR3 loop spans 15 amino acids. V lost 6 bases and J 0 bases, leaving 12 bases between the germline ends. The CDR3 spells CASSSRQGSNQPQHF. The CDR3 DNA sequence: TGTGCCAGCAGTTCACGCCAAGGTAGCAATCAGCCCCAGCATTTT.

The table lists this clonotype with many counts. The rearrangement joins TRBV9 to TRBJ2-3; possibly TRBD1 for D (5 bases). Germline CDR1 reads SGDLS; CDR2 reads YYNGEE. Trimming removed 4 bases from V and 4 bases from J, with 7 bases in between. This CDR3 spans 12 amino acids. CDR3 sequence (DNA): TGTGCCAGCAGCAGGGGTGCAGATACGCAGTATTTT. It is translated as CASSRGADTQYF.

This CDR3 is CASSREGEQYF. CDR3 in DNA: TGTGCCAGCTCCCGAGAGGGGGAGCAGTACTTC. The chain joins TRBV6-1 to TRBJ2-7; TRBD1 or TRBD2 may be the D gene (5 bases each). CDR3 length: 11 residues. Looked up from germline, CDR1 is MNHNS and CDR2 is SASEGT. Trimming removed 8 bases at V and 7 bases at J, with 12 bases between.

This clonotype was counted many times. The rearrangement uses TRBV20-1 and TRBJ2-1; no reliable D call. Trimming pared 6 bases from V and 0 bases from J, leaving 21 bases between. The CDR3 extends over 17 amino acids. Per germline, CDR1 DFQATT and CDR2 SNEGSKA (reference sequence). The chain's CDR3 is CSATNPRVSSSYNEQFF. Here the CDR3 DNA reads TGCAGTGCCACCAACCCCCGGGTGAGCAGCTCCTACAATGAGCAGTTCTTC.

This clonotype was recorded many times. The rearrangement links TRBV20-1 to TRBJ2-3; possibly TRBD1 for D (5 bases). The germline gives CDR1 DFQATT, CDR2 SNEGSKA (reference sequence). Trimming stripped 3 bases from V and 0 bases from J, with 10 bases between. CDR3 size: 14 residues. CDR3 residues: CSARNRLSTDTQYF. CDR3 nucleotides: TGCAGTGCTAGGAACAGGCTAAGCACAGATACGCAGTATTTT.

There are a few counts of this clonotype. This chain joins TRBV6-2 or TRBV6-3 and TRBJ2-5; D possibly uses TRBD1 or TRBD2 (6 bases each). Germline V gene data show CDR1 as MNHEY and CDR2 as SVGEGT. V was shortened by 3 bases and J by 4 bases, with 21 bases between the two germline ends. The CDR3 runs 17 residues. The CDR3, as DNA: TGTGCCAGCAGTTATCCGGGGGCGAGCGGGTGGGGAGAGACCCAGTACTTC. As protein: CASSYPGASGWGETQYF.

This clonotype was detected only a few times. The chain couples TRBV6-2 or TRBV6-3 to TRBJ2-1; 11 nucleotides align to TRBD2. Germline values: CDR1 MNHEY, CDR2 SVGEGT. Trimming took 6 bases from V and 11 from J; bases not matched to a gene: 6. This CDR3 comprises 13 residues. DNA for the CDR3: TGTGCCAGCAGCCGTAGCGGGGGGGGTAAGCAGTTCTTC. It translates to CASSRSGGGKQFF.

This clonotype has ten or more counts. CDR3 sequence reads: CASRQQPYEQYF. DNA for the CDR3: TGTGCCAGCAGGCAACAGCCCTACGAGCAGTACTTC. The chain carries TRBV2 and TRBJ2-7; D not certain. Trimming removed 6 bases from V and 2 bases from J, with 8 bases in between. CDR3 size: 12 residues. In germline, CDR1 is SNHLY, CDR2 FYNNEI.

CDR3 bases: TGCGCCAGCAGCCAAGATAGGACAGGGGGCTTCGGGGAGCTGTTTTTT. It specifies CASSQDRTGGFGELFF. The chain uses TRBV4-1 and TRBJ2-2; TRBD1 matches 11 bases. Trimming cost V 0 bases and J 7 bases; bases outside gene matches: 4. The germline V gene encodes CDR1 MGHRA and CDR2 YSYEKL. There are 16 residues in the CDR3.

The chain employs TRBV19 and TRBJ1-5; D gene unclear. The CDR3 is 13 residues long. V was cut by 3 bases and J by 3 bases, with 6 bases left in between. Germline CDR1 LNHDA, CDR2 SQIVND (reference sequence). DNA of the CDR3: TGTGCCAGTAGTATCGGGAACAATCAGCCCCAGCATTTT. The encoded protein is CASSIGNNQPQHF.

The sample holds one count of this clonotype. J is TRBJ1-5 and V is TRBV5-6; 9 nucleotides line up with TRBD1. With 0 bases clipped from V and 5 bases from J, the junction kept 3 bases outside the gene matches. The CDR3 totals 15 residues. The V gene's germline CDR1 is SGHDT and CDR2 YYEEEE. In DNA, the CDR3 is TGTGCCAGCAGCTTGGCCGGGACAGGGTATCAGCCCCAGCATTTT. This translates into CASSLAGTGYQPQHF.

This clonotype was seen at least ten times. This chain connects TRBV6-1 to TRBJ2-7; TRBD2 matches at 10 bases. The CDR3 covers 14 residues. Losses at the gene ends were 6 bases for V and 3 bases for J; bases not matched to a gene: 5. Germline CDR1 MNHNS, CDR2 SASEGT. The CDR3 DNA follows: TGTGCCAGCAGACTTACTAGCGGGATCTACGAGCAGTACTTC. Its protein is CASRLTSGIYEQYF.